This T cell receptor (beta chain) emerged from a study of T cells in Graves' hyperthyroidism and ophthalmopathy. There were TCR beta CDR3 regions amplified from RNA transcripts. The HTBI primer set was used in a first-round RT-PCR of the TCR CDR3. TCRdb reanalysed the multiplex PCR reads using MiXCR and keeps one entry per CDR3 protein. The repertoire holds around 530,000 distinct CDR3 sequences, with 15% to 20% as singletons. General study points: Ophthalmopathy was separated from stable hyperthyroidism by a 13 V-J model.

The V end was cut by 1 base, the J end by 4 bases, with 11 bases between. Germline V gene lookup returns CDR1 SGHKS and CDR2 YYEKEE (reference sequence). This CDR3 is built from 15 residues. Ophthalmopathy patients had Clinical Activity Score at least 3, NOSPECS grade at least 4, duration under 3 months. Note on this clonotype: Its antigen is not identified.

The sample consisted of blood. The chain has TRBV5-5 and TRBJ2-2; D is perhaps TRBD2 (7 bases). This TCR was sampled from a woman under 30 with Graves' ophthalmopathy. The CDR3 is CASSLLGGGTGELFF. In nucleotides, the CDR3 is TGTGCCAGCAGCTTGCTAGGGGGGGGCACCGGGGAGCTGTTTTTT. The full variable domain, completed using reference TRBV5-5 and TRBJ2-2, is DAGVTQSPTHLIKTRGQQVTLRCSPISGHKSVSWYQQVLGQGPQFIFQYYEKEERGRGNFPDRFSARQFPNYSSELNVNALLLGDSALYLCASSLLGGGTGELFFGEGSRLTVL.